This passage covers 2 T cell receptor beta chains from one sample sequenced in a study of spatial heterogeneity in lung cancer. Time point specified: sample taken at primary tumor resection. TCRdb recomputed calls from the 5' RACE reads with MiXCR, one row per CDR3 protein. The data show about 92,000 distinct CDR3 sequences, approximately 12% seen once. Sample: PBMCs, taken at surgery. The receptors derive from a male donor with early-stage non-small cell lung cancer.

This clonotype was found a few times. The V gene is TRBV2, the J gene TRBJ1-5; no firm D call. CDR3 length equals 13 residues. Germline assignment: CDR1 SNHLY and CDR2 FYNNEI. Deletions cut 6 bases from V and 0 bases from J, with 6 bases between. The CDR3: CASRTYSNQPQHF. The CDR3 DNA follows: TGTGCCAGCAGGACTTATAGCAATCAGCCCCAGCATTTT.

This clonotype came up a few times. The J gene is TRBJ2-2, the V gene TRBV5-1; TRBD1 aligns across 9 bases. CDR3 size: 16 residues. V shed 4 bases and J 3 bases; nucleotides not matched to a gene: 7. Germline V gene sequence: CDR1 SGHRS, CDR2 YFSETQ. CDR3 nucleotide sequence: TGCGCCAGCAGCCCCCGGGACAGGGATGACACCGGGGAGCTGTTTTTT. Its protein is CASSPRDRDDTGELFF.